The sequence of this T cell receptor beta chain was determined in a study of cytomegalovirus exposure and HLA in healthy donors. Overall study findings and caveats: In the roughly 120 validation repertoires, a later analysis found that first-cohort TCR clusters tended to co-occur. Researchers reported that three CMV-associated chains were confirmed in vitro as CMV antigen-specific.

This table comes from immunoSEQ multiplex PCR, and its TCRdb copy is limited to in-frame clones, with some not included. The sample holds about 150,000 clones, about 86% seen once. The CDR3 extends over 14 amino acids. Germline V gene sequence: CDR1 MNHNS, CDR2 SASEGT. V was shortened by 2 bases and J by 8 bases, with 15 bases between the two germline ends. As to this clone: Its specificity is unknown.

Donors were drawn from the roughly 120-subject validation cohort, separate from the roughly 610-subject first cohort. V usage is TRBV6-1 and J usage is TRBJ1-1; weak D call: TRBD1 (5 bases). The origin of this receptor is a human donor in good health. The sequenced material came from PBMCs. The CDR3 DNA follows: TGTGCCAGCAGTGAAAGGCGGGGGTTCGGGGAAGCTTTCTTT. Its translation: CASSERRGFGEAFF.